These 12 T cell receptor beta chains were all obtained from the same sample, sequenced in a study of blood T cell repertoires in COVID-19. The method was immunoSEQ multiplex PCR; TCRdb's version includes in-frame clones alone and lacks a portion of them. The sample holds about 310,000 clones; approximately 83% are singletons and the top ten take roughly 2.3%. Sequencing was performed on PBMCs or T cells enriched from blood (not recorded which). These TCRs come from a man under 40 who had recovered from COVID-19.

The CDR3 region is CSAKAPTGGDTGELFF. The CDR3 nucleotides read TGCAGCGCCAAAGCCCCTACTGGGGGGGACACCGGGGAGCTGTTTTTT. This rearrangement joins TRBV29-1 to TRBJ2-2, with 7 bases identical to TRBD2. The CDR3 is 16 amino acids. The germline CDR1 and CDR2 sequences are SQVTM and ANQGSEA. The V segment lost 7 bases and the J segment 3 bases; nucleotides outside the gene matches: 14.

This clone has just one count. The V gene is TRBV29-1, the J gene TRBJ2-5; 7 nucleotides align to TRBD1. The CDR3 is 14 residues long. With V trimmed by 0 bases and J by 5 bases, 6 bases remained unmatched. Germline assignment: CDR1 SQVTM and CDR2 ANQGSEA. CDR3 coding DNA: TGCAGCGTTGAAGATCTTCTCAGGGGGGAGACCCAGTACTTC. This sequence encodes CSVEDLLRGETQYF.

The V and J genes are TRBV11-3 and TRBJ2-2; TRBD1 is a possible D gene (6 bases). The CDR3 extends over 15 amino acids. Germline V gene sequence: CDR1 SGHNT, CDR2 YENEEA. With 2 bases removed from V and 1 base from J, the gap between germline ends came to 8 bases. CDR3 protein: CASSLMGQNTGELFF. CDR3 bases: TGTGCCAGCAGCTTAATGGGACAGAACACCGGGGAGCTGTTTTTT.

This chain connects TRBV5-5 to TRBJ1-2, with TRBD1 matching over 7 bases. The V gene end was trimmed by 4 bases and the J gene end by 4 bases; junction bases not matched to a gene: 7. The CDR3 extends over 14 amino acids. Germline V CDR1 and CDR2: SGHKS, YYEKEE (reference sequence). CDR3 nucleotide sequence: TGTGCCAGCAGCCCATTGACAGGGTCCTATGGCTACACCTTC. It is translated as CASSPLTGSYGYTF.

The rearrangement links TRBV6-5 to TRBJ2-3, with 10 bases aligning to TRBD2. The CDR3 loop spans 14 amino acids. The J segment lost 5 bases and the V segment lost 8 bases, leaving 7 bases of the junction unmatched. Germline-derived CDR1 and CDR2 are MNHEY and SVGAGI. CDR3 in DNA: TGTGCCAGCGAAAGCGGGGGGGCCGAAGATACGCAGTATTTT. Its translation: CASESGGAEDTQYF.

The rearrangement links TRBV7-2 to TRBJ2-1; TRBD1 aligns across 9 bases. Germline-derived CDR1 and CDR2 are SGHTA and FQGNSA. V shed 1 base and J 7 bases; nucleotides not matched to a gene: 5. The CDR3 runs to 15 residues. The CDR3 spells CASSLGAGTGNEQFF. The CDR3, as DNA: TGTGCCAGCAGCTTAGGCGCCGGGACAGGGAATGAGCAGTTCTTC.

The rearrangement uses TRBV6-5 and TRBJ2-7; 10 bases map to TRBD1. Germline CDR1 and CDR2: MNHEY and SVGAGI. The CDR3 is 16 amino acids. Losses at the gene ends were 1 base for V and 6 bases for J; bases not matched to a gene: 9. This CDR3 is CASSYYGTGASREQYF. The CDR3 nucleotides are TGTGCCAGCAGTTACTACGGGACAGGGGCCTCGCGCGAGCAGTACTTC.

For the CDR3, the DNA is TGTGCCAGCAGTTTAAATCGGGGGATTGGGGAGCCCCAGCATTTT. The encoded protein is CASSLNRGIGEPQHF. J is TRBJ1-5 and V is TRBV27, with D possibly TRBD1 on 5 matching bases. The CDR3 extends over 15 amino acids. Germline CDR1 is MNHEY and CDR2 is SMNVEV (reference sequence). Trimming removed 2 bases from V and 8 bases from J, with 16 bases in between.

This clone appeared a single time. V usage is TRBV27 and J usage is TRBJ1-5; 7 nucleotides align to TRBD1. The junction had 7 bases not matched to a gene; V was cut back by 5 bases and J by 9 bases. The CDR3 is 13 residues long. Germline CDR1 and CDR2: MNHEY and SMNVEV (reference sequence). CDR3 protein: CASSPRTGGPQHF. The CDR3 DNA reads as TGTGCCAGCAGTCCGCGGACAGGCGGGCCCCAGCATTTT.

V and J are TRBV5-1 and TRBJ2-2, with D unresolved. The length of the CDR3 is 15 residues. Deletions cut 4 bases from V and 3 bases from J, with 13 bases between. CDR1 is SGHRS and CDR2 is YFSETQ in the germline V gene. This CDR3 reads CASSGAGSDTGELFF. CDR3 sequence (DNA): TGCGCCAGCAGCGGAGCTGGATCGGACACCGGGGAGCTGTTTTTT.

The CDR3 is CASSSAGKNTEAFF. The CDR3 coding sequence is TGTGCCAGCAGCTCCGCGGGTAAAAACACTGAAGCTTTCTTT. The chain employs TRBV7-9 and TRBJ1-1, with D unclear. The CDR3 spans 14 residues. V lost 4 bases, J lost 2 bases, and 11 bases lay in between. Germline V gene sequence: CDR1 SEHNR, CDR2 FQNEAQ (reference sequence). The variable domain in full, with the rest retrieved from reference TRBV7-9 and TRBJ1-1, is DTGVSQNPRHKITKRGQNVTFRCDPISEHNRLYWYRQTLGQGPEFLTYFQNEAQLEKSRLLSDRFSAERPKGSFSTLEIQRTEQGDSAMYLCASSSAGKNTEAFFGQGTRLTVV.

The rearrangement uses TRBV14 and TRBJ2-5, with D possibly TRBD1 on 6 matching bases. The CDR3 has 15 amino acids. Deletions cut 3 bases from V and 0 bases from J, with 11 bases between. CDR1 is SGHDN, CDR2 FVKESK, per germline. This CDR3 is CASSHYTGNQETQYF. The CDR3 DNA is TGTGCCAGCAGCCACTATACAGGGAACCAAGAGACCCAGTACTTC. The variable domain in full, completed from reference TRBV14 and TRBJ2-5, reads EAGVTQFPSHSVIEKGQTVTLRCDPISGHDNLYWYRRVMGKEIKFLLHFVKESKQDESGMPNNRFLAERTGGTYSTLKVQPAELEDSGVYFCASSHYTGNQETQYFGPGTRLLVL.